The 10 T cell receptor beta chains below were found in one sample sequenced in a study of long-term antiretroviral therapy in people with HIV. Version v3.0 of the immunoSEQ assay ran at survey level. Libraries were prepared by immunoSEQ multiplex PCR; TCRdb keeps only in-frame clonotypes and omits some of them. This table has approximately 26,000 clones, over 80% appearing once. Specimen: unsorted PBMCs, collected 0.4 years after starting antiretroviral therapy. These receptors were collected from a man aged 18 to 30 with HIV.

CDR3 loop: CASSLSPAHNNNGAFF. The DNA for the CDR3 is TGCGCCAGCAGTCTTTCGCCTGCTCACAATAACAACGGGGCTTTCTTT. V is TRBV23-1 and J is TRBJ1-1, with no clear D. TRBV23-1 is given ORF status, its function remaining uncertain. Between the trimmed V and J ends, which lost 4 bases and 11 bases, there was a span of 26 bases. This CDR3 region has 16 residues.

The chain uses TRBV5-1 and TRBJ1-1; TRBD1 might be the D (5 bases). From germline, CDR1 is SGHRS and CDR2 YFSETQ. This CDR3 has 14 amino acids. V lost 1 base and J lost 3, with 10 bases in between. DNA for the CDR3: TGCGCCAGCAGCTTGAGAGGGGACGACACTGAAGCTTTCTTT. Protein sequence: CASSLRGDDTEAFF.

The chain carries TRBV7-9 and TRBJ2-7; D could derive from TRBD1 or TRBD2 (5 bases each). From germline, CDR1 is SEHNR and CDR2 FQNEAQ (reference sequence). This CDR3 comprises 14 residues. Trimming shortened V by 4 bases and J by 0 bases, and 10 bases separated the two germline ends. CDR3 in amino acids: CASSWAGSSYEQYF. The CDR3 nucleotides are TGTGCCAGCAGCTGGGCAGGGAGCTCCTACGAGCAGTACTTC.

V usage is TRBV28 and J usage is TRBJ2-7; D is possibly TRBD2 (6 bases). This CDR3 comprises 14 residues. Between the trimmed V and J ends, which lost 3 bases and 3 bases, there was a span of 12 bases. Per the germline V gene, CDR1 is MDHEN and CDR2 is SYDVKM. In nucleotides, the CDR3 is TGTGCCAGCAGTTTTTGGGGGGTAGTCTACGAGCAGTACTTC. It specifies CASSFWGVVYEQYF.

J is TRBJ2-7 and V is TRBV9; TRBD1 is a possible D gene (5 bases). The CDR3 length is 13 residues. The V and J ends lost 7 bases and 3 bases respectively, with 14 bases between them. CDR1 SGDLS and CDR2 YYNGEE come from the germline V gene. The CDR3 DNA follows: TGTGCCAGCTCCAACGCCGACAGCTACGAGCAGTACTTC. Translation gives CASSNADSYEQYF.

The chain combines TRBV4-2 with TRBJ1-2, with 11 bases matching TRBD1. The CDR3 loop spans 16 amino acids. Germline V gene sequence: CDR1 LGHNA, CDR2 YNFKEQ. Trimming at V came to 1 base and at J to 6 bases, leaving 7 bases not matched to a gene. CDR3: CASSQVRTGGRDGYTF. CDR3 DNA: TGTGCCAGCAGCCAAGTCAGGACAGGGGGCAGGGATGGCTACACCTTC.

This clone was found once. This chain joins TRBV21-1 and TRBJ1-4. TRBV21-1 is listed as a pseudogene. The CDR3 has 15 residues. The CDR3 DNA sequence: TGTGCCAGCAGCAAAGCGAGGAGGGAGGGTGAAAAACTGTTTTTT. Translation gives CASSKARREGEKLFF.

The chain links TRBV6-1 to TRBJ2-3, with 12 nucleotides matching TRBD2. V shed 2 bases, J shed 6 bases, and the junction held 9 bases outside the gene matches. Germline CDR1 is MNHNS and CDR2 is SASEGT. The CDR3 extends over 17 amino acids. The CDR3 loop is CASSEKRLAGGPDTQYF. CDR3 nucleotides: TGTGCCAGCAGTGAAAAAAGGCTAGCGGGGGGGCCCGATACGCAGTATTTT.

This rearrangement joins TRBV4-3 to TRBJ2-1; D is undetermined. Deletions cut 0 bases from V and 7 bases from J, with 13 bases between. Germline-derived CDR1 and CDR2 are LGHNA and YSLEER. This CDR3 is built from 15 residues. The DNA for the CDR3 is TGCGCCAGCAGCCAAGATCCGTGGGTCGGTAATGAGCAGTTCTTC. It codes for CASSQDPWVGNEQFF.

J is TRBJ2-7 and V is TRBV7-8; 11 bases line up with TRBD2. This CDR3 is 14 amino acids long. Germline loops: CDR1 SGHVS, CDR2 FQNEAQ. With V trimmed by 5 bases and J by 2 bases, 2 bases remained unmatched. The CDR3 coding sequence is TGTGCCAGCAGCCCGGGACTAGCGGCCTACGAGCAGTACTTC. Translating it yields CASSPGLAAYEQYF.